These 14 T cell receptor beta chains originate from one sample sequenced in a study of Ad26.COV2.S vaccination and SARS-CoV-2 variants. Stated treatment: around 19 received Ad26.COV2.S at low or high dose, single or two shots; about 5 received placebo; per-sample allocation not given. Samples analyzed were those drawn on day 63 after the first vaccine or placebo injection. Libraries were prepared by immunoSEQ multiplex PCR; TCRdb keeps only in-frame clonotypes and omits some of them. Among 320,000 or so clones listed, roughly 90% were seen once. This specimen consisted of peripheral blood, obtained in a trial of Ad26.COV2.S vaccine versus placebo. The receptors shown here come from a person between 18 and 65 years old who received the Ad26.COV2.S COVID-19 vaccine or a placebo.

The chain couples TRBV27 to TRBJ2-3; TRBD2 might be the D (6 bases). CDR1 and CDR2 (germline): MNHEY, SMNVEV (reference sequence). The CDR3 is 15 residues long. Trimming took 7 bases from V and 3 from J, leaving 17 bases between them. CDR3 residues: CASTDSGESTDTQYF. DNA for the CDR3: TGTGCCAGCACGGACTCGGGGGAGTCAACAGATACGCAGTATTTT.

This chain connects TRBV11-2 to TRBJ1-2, with D hard to call. CDR1 is SGHAT, CDR2 FQNNGV, per germline. The CDR3 length is 15 residues. Trimming stripped 5 bases from V and 1 base from J, with 14 bases between. The CDR3 nucleotides read TGTGCCAGCAGCCTCGGACCGGGGATTAACTATGGCTACACCTTC. This translates into CASSLGPGINYGYTF.

The rearrangement joins TRBV4-3 to TRBJ1-1; D gene ambiguous. V was cut by 1 base and J by 7 bases, with 16 bases left in between. Germline V lookup: CDR1 LGHNA, CDR2 YSLEER. This CDR3 is built from 15 residues. CDR3 residues: CASSQGMDPTDEAFF. The CDR3 region has the DNA TGCGCCAGCAGCCAAGGCATGGACCCCACCGATGAAGCTTTCTTT.

This clone was recorded a few times. This chain connects TRBV12-3 or TRBV12-4 to TRBJ1-1; no firm D call. The CDR3 has 13 residues. V lost 6 bases and J 8 bases, leaving 16 bases between the germline ends. CDR3 in amino acids: CASSPGRGLEAFF. CDR3 DNA: TGTGCCAGCAGCCCAGGACGAGGTCTGGAAGCTTTCTTT.

The chain is built from TRBV4-3 and TRBJ2-1, with D uncertain. V gave up 0 bases and J gave up 2 bases, with 14 bases separating them. In germline, CDR1 is LGHNA, CDR2 YSLEER. The CDR3 has 17 residues. The CDR3 nucleotides are TGCGCCAGCAGCCAAGATCCTCCCCCCGGCCCCTACAATGAGCAGTTCTTC. Its protein product is CASSQDPPPGPYNEQFF.

This clone was picked up one time. The rearrangement uses TRBV9 and TRBJ1-1, with D maybe TRBD1 (6 bases). Germline V lookup: CDR1 SGDLS, CDR2 YYNGEE. This CDR3 has 14 residues. V shed 0 bases and J shed 4 bases, with 10 bases lying between them. Here the CDR3 DNA reads TGTGCCAGCAGCGTAGCACCCAGGGGCACTGAAGCTTTCTTT. It yields the protein CASSVAPRGTEAFF.

The chain couples TRBV19 to TRBJ1-3; unclear D gene. Germline CDR1 LNHDA, CDR2 SQIVND (reference sequence). This CDR3 is built from 14 residues. V lost 3 bases to trimming and J lost 2 bases, with 8 bases between them. The CDR3: CASSITQTGNTIYF. CDR3 DNA sequence: TGTGCCAGTAGTATCACCCAGACTGGAAACACCATATATTTT.

As regards this clone: This sample includes further DNA sequences coding for the same CDR3. This sequence joins TRBV9 and TRBJ2-2; D perhaps matches TRBD1 (6 bases). CDR3 length: 14 amino acids. V lost 2 bases and J lost 4, with 9 bases in between. Germline loops: CDR1 SGDLS, CDR2 YYNGEE. CDR3 nucleotide sequence: TGTGCCAGCAGCGTGGCAGGGGTCACCGGGGAGCTGTTTTTT. As protein: CASSVAGVTGELFF.

For the CDR3, the DNA is TGTGCCAGCAGCCCTCCCTGGACAGGGGCCAACAATGAAAAACTGTTTTTT. Translated: CASSPPWTGANNEKLFF. V is TRBV7-9 and J is TRBJ1-4; 9 positions agree with TRBD1. Trimming at V came to 5 bases and at J to 5 bases, leaving 12 bases not matched to a gene. The germline gives CDR1 SEHNR, CDR2 FQNEAQ (reference sequence). This CDR3 comprises 17 residues.

The V call is TRBV4-3, the J call TRBJ1-5, with 9 bases that match TRBD1. The CDR3 is made up of 14 amino acids. The V gene's germline CDR1 is LGHNA and CDR2 YSLEER. The trim removed 4 bases at V and 6 bases at J, leaving 4 bases unmatched. The CDR3 spells CASSRWTGVQPQHF. The DNA of the CDR3 is TGCGCCAGCAGCCGATGGACAGGGGTTCAGCCCCAGCATTTT.

The chain employs TRBV7-2 and TRBJ2-2; D is undetermined. Germline lookup yields CDR1 SGHTA and CDR2 FQGNSA. V was pared by 6 bases and J by 2 bases, with 13 bases between. This CDR3 comprises 15 residues. For the CDR3, the DNA is TGTGCCAGCAGGGGCTCTGGGCAAAACACCGGGGAGCTGTTTTTT. It codes for CASRGSGQNTGELFF.

The chain employs TRBV20-1 and TRBJ1-5, with D unresolved. The germline V gene encodes CDR1 DFQATT and CDR2 SNEGSKA (reference sequence). This CDR3 is built from 13 residues. The V and J ends lost 3 bases and 3 bases respectively, with 9 bases between them. As DNA, the CDR3 is TGCAGTGCTAGTTCTGGCTCCAATCAGCCCCAGCATTTT. It yields the protein CSASSGSNQPQHF.

The chain couples TRBV4-3 to TRBJ2-2; a possible D gene is TRBD2 (5 bases). CDR3 length: 16 residues. Trimming shortened V by 0 bases and J by 3 bases, and 11 bases separated the two germline ends. Germline CDR1 LGHNA, CDR2 YSLEER. The CDR3 DNA reads as TGCGCCAGCAGCCAAGAACTAGATCTATACACCGGGGAGCTGTTTTTT. Protein sequence: CASSQELDLYTGELFF.

The chain has TRBV10-3 and TRBJ2-7, with TRBD1 matching 9 bases. CDR3 length: 13 residues. The germline gives CDR1 ENHRY, CDR2 SYGVKD. V lost 2 bases, J lost 7 bases, and 3 bases stayed unmatched. The CDR3 coding sequence is TGTGCCATCAGTGAGACAGGGGGCTTAGAGCAGTACGTC. Translated: CAISETGGLEQYV.